Listed below are T cell receptor beta chains from one sample, sequenced in a study of blood T cell repertoires in COVID-19. TCRdb's table, derived via immunoSEQ multiplex PCR, lists solely in-frame clones and lacks some. The table has fewer than 450,000 clones, roughly 88% seen once. Sequenced material: PBMCs or T cells enriched from blood (not recorded which). The receptors originated from a man in his late teens or twenties who had recovered from COVID-19. Each CDR3 is given with its conserved first and last residue. A D gene is named only where the DNA matches it firmly. Size values are once, few and many counts, or a class for expanded clones, and some rows have none.

J gene: TRBJ2-7
V gene: TRBV18
D gene: TRBD1
clone size: -
CDR3 DNA: TGTGCCAGCTCTGGGGTACAGGGGGCCGCCTACGAGCAGTACTTC
CDR3 protein: CASSGVQGAAYEQYF

J gene: TRBJ2-3
V gene: TRBV3-1/TRBV3-2
D gene: -
clone size: -
CDR3 DNA: TGTGCCAGCAGCCAAGGGACTGCCGAGAGCACAGATACGCAGTATTTT
CDR3 protein: CASSQGTAESTDTQYF

J gene: TRBJ2-7
V gene: TRBV12-3/TRBV12-4
D gene: -
clone size: -
CDR3 DNA: TGTGCCAGCAGGGGGGGACTGAATTACGAGCAGTACTTC
CDR3 protein: CASRGGLNYEQYF

J gene: TRBJ1-2
V gene: TRBV13
D gene: TRBD1
clone size: -
CDR3 DNA: TGTGCCAGCAGCTCGGGGACAGGTGGCTATGGCTACACCTTC
CDR3 protein: CASSSGTGGYGYTF

J gene: TRBJ2-7
V gene: TRBV7-2
D gene: TRBD2
clone size: -
CDR3 DNA: TGTGCCAGCAGCCCCCAGGGAGGGGACGAGCAGTACTTC
CDR3 protein: CASSPQGGDEQYF

J gene: TRBJ1-2
V gene: TRBV6-1
D gene: TRBD1
clone size: -
CDR3 DNA: TGTGCCAGCAGTGAACGGGACAGGGTTAACTATGGCTACACCTTC
CDR3 protein: CASSERDRVNYGYTF

J gene: TRBJ2-3
V gene: TRBV10-3
D gene: TRBD2
clone size: -
CDR3 DNA: TGTGCCATCAGTTACGGGCGGGAGCCGATAGATACGCAGTATTTT
CDR3 protein: CAISYGREPIDTQYF

J gene: TRBJ1-2
V gene: TRBV28
D gene: TRBD1
clone size: -
CDR3 DNA: TGTGCCAGCAGTCGACAGGGGAACTATGGCTACACCTTC
CDR3 protein: CASSRQGNYGYTF

J gene: TRBJ2-7
V gene: TRBV7-9
D gene: -
clone size: -
CDR3 DNA: TGTGCCAGCGGGGCAGCCGGCTCCTACGAGCAGTACTTC
CDR3 protein: CASGAAGSYEQYF

J gene: TRBJ2-1
V gene: TRBV14
D gene: -
clone size: -
CDR3 DNA: TGTGCCAGCAGCCAAGCTGGGGCGGACTCCTACAATGAGCAGTTCTTC
CDR3 protein: CASSQAGADSYNEQFF

J gene: TRBJ2-3
V gene: TRBV7-2
D gene: TRBD2
clone size: few
CDR3 DNA: TGTGCCAGCAGCTCTAGCGGGAAGATAGATACGCAGTATTTT
CDR3 protein: CASSSSGKIDTQYF

J gene: TRBJ1-2
V gene: TRBV28
D gene: -
clone size: -
CDR3 DNA: TGTGCCAGCAGTTTAGCAGATACAGCTAACTATGGCTACACCTTC
CDR3 protein: CASSLADTANYGYTF

J gene: TRBJ2-5
V gene: TRBV2
D gene: TRBD2
clone size: -
CDR3 DNA: TGTGCCAGCAGTTTCCGACCGGGACTAGCGGGAGAGATCAGGAGGACCCAGTACTTC
CDR3 protein: CASSFRPGLAGEIRRTQYF

J gene: TRBJ1-5
V gene: TRBV6-5
D gene: -
clone size: -
CDR3 DNA: TGTGCCAGCAGTCATGGGCCGGGGGGAAATCAGCCCCAGCATTTT
CDR3 protein: CASSHGPGGNQPQHF

J gene: TRBJ2-6
V gene: TRBV27
D gene: -
clone size: -
CDR3 DNA: TGTGCCAGCAGTTTCGGGTCCCCAGACGGGGGGGCCAACGTCCTGACTTTC
CDR3 protein: CASSFGSPDGGANVLTF

J gene: TRBJ1-4
V gene: TRBV5-6
D gene: -
clone size: -
CDR3 DNA: TGTGCCAGCAGCCCGACGGGTGCAACTAATGAAAAACTGTTTTTT
CDR3 protein: CASSPTGATNEKLFF

J gene: TRBJ1-1
V gene: TRBV30
D gene: TRBD1
clone size: -
CDR3 DNA: TGTGCCTGGAGTAAGGGTTTGGGGACAGGGGGCACTGAAGCTTTCTTT
CDR3 protein: CAWSKGLGTGGTEAFF

J gene: TRBJ1-2
V gene: TRBV7-8
D gene: -
clone size: -
CDR3 DNA: TGTGCCAGCAAGTCTACCCGGGACTCCGCCGGGTGGTATGGCTACACCTTC
CDR3 protein: CASKSTRDSAGWYGYTF

J gene: TRBJ1-6
V gene: TRBV28
D gene: TRBD1
clone size: -
CDR3 DNA: TGTGCCAGCAGTTTAACGGGACAGGGTAGGGACTCACCCCTCCACTTT
CDR3 protein: CASSLTGQGRDSPLHF

J gene: TRBJ2-7
V gene: TRBV27
D gene: TRBD1
clone size: few
CDR3 DNA: TGTGCCAGCAGTAGCCCCGGGACAGCGTCCTACGAGCAGTACTTC
CDR3 protein: CASSSPGTASYEQYF